A single sample is the source of the 23 T cell receptor beta chains below, sequenced in a study of Ad26.COV2.S vaccination and SARS-CoV-2 variants. Stated treatment: around 19 received Ad26.COV2.S at low or high dose, single or two shots; roughly 5 received placebo; per-sample allocation not given. Sampling took place 63 days after the first vaccine or placebo injection. Only in-frame clones appear in the TCRdb table, and some are missing; sequencing was by immunoSEQ multiplex PCR. This sample has 250,000 to 300,000 clones; 87% occur once, and the top ten carry about 3.6%. The sample in question was peripheral blood, obtained in a trial of Ad26.COV2.S vaccine versus placebo. These receptors were taken from a person between 18 and 65 years old who received the Ad26.COV2.S COVID-19 vaccine or a placebo.

V is TRBV30 and J is TRBJ1-2, with unresolved D. The CDR3 is 13 amino acids. Looked up from germline, CDR1 is GTSNPN and CDR2 is SVGIG (reference sequence). Trimming shortened V by 0 bases and J by 5 bases, and 10 bases separated the two germline ends. CDR3 sequence: CAWSVRRGYGYTF. The CDR3 DNA sequence: TGTGCCTGGAGTGTACGGAGAGGGTATGGCTACACCTTC.

V usage is TRBV18 and J usage is TRBJ1-6, with 7 nucleotides matching TRBD1. The CDR3 totals 15 residues. The germline V gene encodes CDR1 KGHSH and CDR2 LQKENI. Trimming took 1 base from V and 9 from J; bases not matched to a gene: 6. This chain's CDR3 is CASSPRLDRASPLHF. In nucleotides, the CDR3 is TGTGCCAGCTCACCACGCCTCGACAGGGCTTCACCCCTCCACTTT.

The chain carries TRBV5-1 and TRBJ2-2; TRBD1 matches at 10 bases. This CDR3 contains 15 residues. Germline V CDR1 and CDR2: SGHRS, YFSETQ. V shed 4 bases and J 7 bases; nucleotides not matched to a gene: 7. The CDR3 DNA follows: TGCGCCAGCAGCACGGGACAGGGGAGAGGCGGGGAGCTGTTTTTT. Translating it yields CASSTGQGRGGELFF.

The rearrangement joins TRBV3-1 (or the pseudogene TRBV3-2) to TRBJ2-1; D is ambiguous. Germline V gene data show CDR1 as LGHDT and CDR2 as YNNKEL (reference sequence). V lost 0 bases, J lost 7 bases, and 7 bases lay in between. This CDR3 region has 13 residues. CDR3 DNA: TGTGCCAGCAGCCAAGAAACCAGAAATGAGCAGTTCTTC. It yields the protein CASSQETRNEQFF.

The chain couples TRBV9 to TRBJ2-2, with 7 bases aligning to TRBD1. The V gene end was trimmed by 2 bases and the J gene end by 0 bases; junction bases not matched to a gene: 1. This CDR3 comprises 15 residues. The germline gives CDR1 SGDLS, CDR2 YYNGEE. CDR3 nucleotide sequence: TGTGCCAGCAGCGTCCAGGGGGCGAACACCGGGGAGCTGTTTTTT. This encodes CASSVQGANTGELFF.

The chain links TRBV7-2 to TRBJ1-1; TRBD1 agrees at 8 bases. The V and J ends lost 4 bases and 8 bases, in that order; junction bases with no gene match: 15. CDR3 length equals 16 residues. CDR1 is SGHTA, CDR2 FQGNSA, per germline. CDR3 DNA sequence: TGTGCCAGCAGCTACAACCCGGGACAGGCACAGGGGGAAGCTTTCTTT. As protein: CASSYNPGQAQGEAFF.

The chain uses TRBV11-2 and TRBJ1-4; D might be TRBD1 (5 bases). Germline-derived CDR1 and CDR2 are SGHAT and FQNNGV. This CDR3 has 16 residues. V dropped 1 base and J dropped 8 bases, with 17 bases sitting between them. CDR3 nucleotides: TGTGCCAGCAGCTTAGCGCCGGGGGACGTTCGGGAAAAACTGTTTTTT. Residues: CASSLAPGDVREKLFF.

This CDR3 is CASSPGLAGGDTQYF. The CDR3 DNA reads TGTGCCAGCAGCCCGGGACTAGCGGGGGGGGATACGCAGTATTTT. The chain combines TRBV7-2 with TRBJ2-3; the match to TRBD2 covers 16 bases. Germline assignment: CDR1 SGHTA and CDR2 FQGNSA. The CDR3 runs 15 residues. Germline trimming cut 5 bases from V and 6 bases from J; bases unmatched to any gene: 2.

The chain uses TRBV5-1 and TRBJ1-6, with TRBD1 identical over 8 bases. V was clipped by 0 bases and J by 4 bases; unmatched bases: 12. CDR3 size: 19 residues. The germline CDR1 and CDR2 sequences are SGHRS and YFSETQ. DNA of the CDR3: TGCGCCAGCAGCTTGGCTGGGACAGGCCCGGAAAATTATAATTCACCCCTCCACTTT. As protein: CASSLAGTGPENYNSPLHF.

This sequence joins TRBV5-6 and TRBJ2-7; no reliable D call. Germline V lookup: CDR1 SGHDT, CDR2 YYEEEE. V shed 0 bases and J shed 7 bases, with 14 bases lying between them. The CDR3 loop spans 14 amino acids. CDR3 nucleotides: TGTGCCAGCAGCTTGGGGTTTACTCTTGGGGAGCAGTACTTC. It is translated as CASSLGFTLGEQYF.

This rearrangement joins TRBV18 to TRBJ2-3; D might be TRBD1 or TRBD2, each matching 5 bases. The CDR3 is made up of 15 amino acids. Looked up from germline, CDR1 is KGHSH and CDR2 is LQKENI. With 5 bases removed from V and 4 bases from J, the gap between germline ends came to 16 bases. The CDR3 coding sequence is TGTGCCAGCTCATTACAGGCACCCGGGGCAGATACGCAGTATTTT. Residues: CASSLQAPGADTQYF.

The chain uses TRBV7-2 and TRBJ2-7; D is perhaps TRBD1 or TRBD2 (5 bases each). The CDR3 has 13 residues. Trimming took 1 base from V and 5 from J, leaving 9 bases between them. Germline CDR1 is SGHTA and CDR2 is FQGNSA. CDR3: CASSLGGWDEQYF. The CDR3 region has the DNA TGTGCCAGCAGCTTAGGGGGGTGGGACGAGCAGTACTTC.

This clone was recorded only once. This chain connects TRBV4-2 to TRBJ1-2; perhaps TRBD1 as D (5 bases). The CDR3 sequence is 16 residues long. V lost 0 bases and J lost 8, with 19 bases in between. Per the germline V gene, CDR1 is LGHNA and CDR2 is YNFKEQ. Here the CDR3 reads CASSQDPAGSRNGYTF. Written as DNA, the CDR3 is TGTGCCAGCAGCCAAGACCCGGCAGGGAGTAGGAACGGCTACACCTTC.

A remark on this clone: At one end, the junction sequence differs from germline, possibly due to a read error. The genes are TRBV5-4 and TRBJ2-1; weak D call: TRBD1 (5 bases). Germline V CDR1 and CDR2: SGHNT, YYREEE (reference sequence). This CDR3 contains 15 residues. The CDR3, as DNA: TGTGCCAGCACCTTGGGGCCCAGCTCATACAATGAGCAGTTCTTC. Encoded protein: CASTLGPSSYNEQFF.

V usage is TRBV2 and J usage is TRBJ2-2; D is possibly TRBD1 or TRBD2 (6 bases each). Germline CDR1 reads SNHLY; CDR2 reads FYNNEI. This CDR3 is built from 16 residues. With 6 bases removed from V and 0 bases from J, the gap between germline ends came to 14 bases. CDR3 amino acids: CASRKDGGANTGELFF. CDR3 coding DNA: TGTGCCAGCAGGAAGGACGGGGGCGCGAACACCGGGGAGCTGTTTTTT.

This clone was recorded once. This sequence joins TRBV12-3 or TRBV12-4 and TRBJ1-3; D gene unclear. Trimming took 1 base from V and 3 from J, leaving 1 base between them. CDR3 length: 12 amino acids. The CDR3 loop is CASSLDGNTIYF. The CDR3 region has the DNA TGTGCCAGCAGTTTAGATGGAAACACCATATATTTT.

The chain combines TRBV3-1 (or the pseudogene TRBV3-2) with TRBJ2-2; 12 bases agree with TRBD2. The CDR3 runs to 19 residues. V dropped 2 bases and J dropped 4; count of bases not matched to a gene: 11. Germline V gives CDR1 LGHDT, CDR2 YNNKEL (reference sequence). This chain's CDR3 is CASSQMLLAGGPSTGELFF. For the CDR3, the DNA is TGTGCCAGCAGCCAAATGTTGCTAGCGGGGGGGCCGAGCACCGGGGAGCTGTTTTTT.

J is TRBJ2-3 and V is TRBV3-1 (or the pseudogene TRBV3-2), with D perhaps assigned TRBD1 or TRBD2 (6 bases each). Trimming cost V 2 bases and J 14 bases, with 17 bases left between them. The CDR3 spans 13 residues. Germline lookup yields CDR1 LGHDT and CDR2 YNNKEL (reference sequence). The chain's CDR3 is CASSQSRGGAGYF. In nucleotides, the CDR3 is TGTGCCAGCAGCCAATCCAGGGGCGGGGCTGGGTATTTT.

The chain carries TRBV5-1 and TRBJ2-7; possibly TRBD1 for D (6 bases). The V end lost 4 bases, the J end lost 5 bases, and 16 bases lay between the germline ends. This CDR3 region has 14 residues. Germline CDR1 reads SGHRS; CDR2 reads YFSETQ. In DNA, the CDR3 is TGCGCCAGCAGCCCCGGGATACCAGGGGACGAGCAGTACTTC. Amino acids: CASSPGIPGDEQYF. The entire variable domain, with the rest obtained from reference TRBV5-1 and TRBJ2-7, is as follows: KAGVTQTPRYLIKTRGQQVTLSCSPISGHRSVSWYQQTPGQGLQFLFEYFSETQRNKGNFPGRFSGRQFSNSRSEMNVSTLELGDSALYLCASSPGIPGDEQYFGPGTRLTVT.

The chain employs TRBV5-1 and TRBJ1-2; a possible D gene is TRBD1 (5 bases). Germline-derived CDR1 and CDR2 are SGHRS and YFSETQ. V lost 2 bases, J lost 6 bases, and 17 bases lay in between. This CDR3 comprises 15 residues. CDR3 region: CASSFDSLVNDGYTF. CDR3 nucleotide sequence: TGCGCCAGCAGCTTCGACAGCTTAGTGAATGATGGCTACACCTTC.

The chain has TRBV7-9 and TRBJ2-1, with D perhaps TRBD2 (6 bases). Trimming stripped 1 base from V and 9 bases from J, with 13 bases between. CDR3 size: 14 residues. Germline CDR1 reads SEHNR; CDR2 reads FQNEAQ (reference sequence). This CDR3 reads CASSLGGGTSEQFF. CDR3 DNA sequence: TGTGCCAGCAGCTTAGGGGGCGGGACGAGTGAGCAGTTCTTC.

This clone appeared a single time. The J gene is TRBJ2-7, the V gene TRBV29-1, with 7 bases lining up with TRBD2. CDR1 SQVTM and CDR2 ANQGSEA come from the germline V gene. Unmatched junction bases numbered 10, after V lost 6 bases and J lost 2 bases. The CDR3 extends over 14 amino acids. The CDR3 nucleotides read TGCAGCGTGAGAACGGAGCGGGGCGCCTACGAGCAGTACTTC. Its translation: CSVRTERGAYEQYF.

This clone was counted a single time. Within the sample, other DNA sequences also encode this same CDR3. The chain recombines TRBV7-9 with TRBJ2-2; either TRBD1 or TRBD2 may fit D (5 bases each). V was cut by 0 bases and J by 4 bases, with 6 bases left in between. CDR1 and CDR2 from the germline V gene are SEHNR and FQNEAQ (reference sequence). The CDR3 length is 14 residues. CDR3 sequence (DNA): TGTGCCAGCAGCTTAGCGGGGACCACCGGGGAGCTGTTTTTT. Translated, it gives CASSLAGTTGELFF.